These 21 T cell receptor beta chains were sequenced from one sample in a study of blood T cell repertoires in COVID-19. TCRdb keeps only in-frame clones here, not all; method: immunoSEQ multiplex PCR. The sample gives some 190,000 clones, around 87% of which show up once; about 26% is in the top ten. Sequencing input: PBMCs or T cells enriched from blood (not recorded which). The origin of the receptors is a woman in her 40s in a cohort exposed to, infected with or recovered from COVID-19 (not recorded which).

The rearrangement joins TRBV28 to TRBJ2-7, with D tentatively TRBD1 (5 bases). The CDR3 is 14 amino acids. Deletions cut 3 bases from V and 5 bases from J, with 14 bases between. Germline V gene lookup returns CDR1 MDHEN and CDR2 SYDVKM. The DNA of the CDR3 is TGTGCCAGCAGTTTCAGCAGGGCCCTGAACGAGCAGTACTTC. It codes for CASSFSRALNEQYF.

The chain combines TRBV20-1 with TRBJ2-5; 9 bases map to TRBD2. The germline gives CDR1 DFQATT, CDR2 SNEGSKA (reference sequence). The CDR3 consists of 14 residues. Unmatched junction bases numbered 11, after V lost 6 bases and J lost 6 bases. CDR3 nucleotides: TGCAGTGCGAGTCCCGGGACTAGCATAAAGACCCAGTACTTC. Its translation is CSASPGTSIKTQYF.

A word on this clone: Other DNA variants within this sample encode the same CDR3. The rearrangement links TRBV6-2 or TRBV6-3 to TRBJ2-1, with 8 nucleotides matching TRBD2. This CDR3 spans 16 amino acids. In germline, CDR1 is MNHEY, CDR2 SVGEGT. V trimming: 5 bases; J trimming: 3 bases; junction bases outside the gene matches: 9. The CDR3 protein is CASSPSSGRYYNEQFF. CDR3 coding DNA: TGTGCCAGCAGTCCCTCCAGCGGGAGATACTACAATGAGCAGTTCTTC.

The V call is TRBV11-3, the J call TRBJ2-3; tentatively, D is TRBD1 (5 bases). Looked up from germline, CDR1 is SGHNT and CDR2 is YENEEA. The CDR3 has 12 residues. The germline V and J ends were trimmed by 1 base and 11 bases, with 10 bases remaining between them. CDR3 coding DNA: TGTGCCAGCAGCTTAGCACAGGAGTGGCAGTATTTT. Amino acids: CASSLAQEWQYF.

This chain links TRBV7-9 with TRBJ1-2; D possibly corresponds to TRBD1 (5 bases). CDR3 length: 13 residues. CDR1 and CDR2 from the germline V gene are SEHNR and FQNEAQ (reference sequence). Trimming removed 1 base from V and 4 bases from J, with 7 bases in between. CDR3 protein: CASSLEGLYGYTF. For the CDR3, the DNA is TGTGCCAGCAGCTTAGAGGGGCTCTATGGCTACACCTTC.

This rearrangement joins TRBV27 to TRBJ2-7; a weak D match, TRBD1 (6 bases). V lost 5 bases to trimming and J lost 4 bases, with 15 bases between them. This CDR3 spans 14 amino acids. Germline V gene lookup returns CDR1 MNHEY and CDR2 SMNVEV (reference sequence). The CDR3 DNA sequence: TGTGCCAGCAGTACTACGATACAGGGATACGAGCAGTACTTC. This codes for CASSTTIQGYEQYF.

The chain recombines TRBV24-1 with TRBJ2-1, with D unclear. This CDR3 has 11 amino acids. The germline gives CDR1 KGHDR, CDR2 SFDVKD. V was clipped by 4 bases and J by 8 bases, with 5 bases between them. The DNA for the CDR3 is TGTGCCACCAGTGACGTATATGAGCAGTTCTTC. It translates to CATSDVYEQFF.

V and J are TRBV28 and TRBJ1-6, with no clear D. Germline CDR1 reads MDHEN; CDR2 reads SYDVKM. The ends were cut back, 7 bases at V and 4 bases at J, with 5 bases in the middle. This CDR3 is 12 amino acids long. In DNA, the CDR3 is TGTGCCAGCACCCTTTATAATTCACCCCTCCACTTT. Translated, it gives CASTLYNSPLHF.

This chain links TRBV12-3 or TRBV12-4 with TRBJ1-1; D gene uncertain. The CDR3 has 13 amino acids. V lost 5 bases, J lost 1 base, and 8 bases lay in between. The CDR3 sequence is CASSRSRNTEAFF. The CDR3 nucleotides are TGTGCCAGCAGTCGGTCTAGGAACACTGAAGCTTTCTTT.

The CDR3 reads CAWSEEGEKLFF. Written as DNA, the CDR3 is TGTGCCTGGAGCGAAGAGGGAGAAAAACTGTTTTTT. The V gene is TRBV30, the J gene TRBJ1-4; no definite D call. Germline V lookup: CDR1 GTSNPN, CDR2 SVGIG (reference sequence). The V gene lost 3 bases and the J gene lost 8 bases, with 10 bases spanning the gap. The length of the CDR3 is 12 residues.

The genes are TRBV11-2 and TRBJ2-1; the match to TRBD1 covers 7 bases. Germline CDR1 reads SGHAT; CDR2 reads FQNNGV. With V trimmed by 6 bases and J by 10 bases, 12 bases remained unmatched. The CDR3 has 14 amino acids. In DNA, the CDR3 is TGTGCCAGCAGTCTAGGGGGCTCCTTCGGCGAGCAGTTCTTC. Amino acid sequence: CASSLGGSFGEQFF.

The rearrangement links TRBV7-2 to TRBJ2-3; unclear D gene. Trimming cost V 0 bases and J 2 bases, with 9 bases left between them. Germline V lookup: CDR1 SGHTA, CDR2 FQGNSA. The CDR3 covers 15 residues. The CDR3, as DNA: TGTGCCAGCAGCTTAGCTGCAGGATTCACAGATACGCAGTATTTT. Translation: CASSLAAGFTDTQYF.

The V call is TRBV11-2, the J call TRBJ2-2; 7 bases are a match to TRBD2. The germline CDR1 and CDR2 sequences are SGHAT and FQNNGV. The V gene end was trimmed by 5 bases and the J gene end by 2 bases; junction bases not matched to a gene: 11. The CDR3 has 17 amino acids. CDR3 sequence reads: CASSPGSGGKNTGELFF. Written as DNA, the CDR3 is TGTGCCAGCAGCCCGGGGTCCGGGGGGAAAAACACCGGGGAGCTGTTTTTT. The full variable domain, with the rest looked up from reference TRBV11-2 and TRBJ2-2, is EAGVAQSPRYKIIEKRQSVAFWCNPISGHATLYWYQQILGQGPKLLIQFQNNGVVDDSQLPKDRFSAERLKGVDSTLKIQPAKLEDSAVYLCASSPGSGGKNTGELFFGEGSRLTVL.

As to this clone: Likely a read error: the CDR3 ends without its conserved phenylalanine or tryptophan. No DNA is shown, since the ends of the CDR3 on it are uncertain; the CDR3 is the one TCRdb lists. The V gene is TRBV7-9, the J gene TRBJ1-1. The CDR3 length equals 11 residues, ends included. Germline CDR1 reads SEHNR; CDR2 reads FQNEAQ (reference sequence). CDR3 loop: CASSLGGTPGA.

The chain combines TRBV4-3 with TRBJ2-1; TRBD2 agrees at 9 bases. J was trimmed by 3 bases and V by 0 bases; bases with no gene match: 9. Germline assignment: CDR1 LGHNA and CDR2 YSLEER. The CDR3 spans 18 residues. The CDR3 nucleotides read TGCGCCAGCAGCCAAGAAGCGATCAGCGGGAGGTTCTACAATGAGCAGTTCTTC. It encodes CASSQEAISGRFYNEQFF.

The rearrangement uses TRBV10-3 and TRBJ2-7, with 11 bases lining up with TRBD1. CDR1 and CDR2 (germline): ENHRY, SYGVKD. The ends lost 8 bases at V and 1 base at J; junction bases unmatched: 1. The CDR3 runs to 13 residues. CDR3 DNA: TGTGCCATCGGGACAGGGGGATCCTACGAGCAGTACTTC. Translation: CAIGTGGSYEQYF.

J is TRBJ1-4 and V is TRBV7-8; D possibly corresponds to TRBD1 (5 bases). V was shortened by 6 bases and J by 6 bases, with 14 bases between the two germline ends. Germline loops: CDR1 SGHVS, CDR2 FQNEAQ. CDR3 length: 14 residues. CDR3 sequence reads: CASSEWGDDEKLFF. The DNA of the CDR3 is TGTGCCAGCAGTGAATGGGGGGACGATGAAAAACTGTTTTTT.

In this sample, this clone turned up once. The chain joins TRBV18 to TRBJ2-7; TRBD1 is a possible D gene (5 bases). CDR1 and CDR2 (germline): KGHSH, LQKENI. This CDR3 spans 12 amino acids. Trimming cost V 4 bases and J 3 bases, with 7 bases left between them. The DNA of the CDR3 is TGTGCCAGCTCACTAGACAGCTACGAGCAGTACTTC. Amino acid sequence: CASSLDSYEQYF.

This chain uses TRBV11-3 with TRBJ2-7; D is possibly TRBD2 (7 bases). This CDR3 comprises 14 residues. Germline CDR1 SGHNT, CDR2 YENEEA. V was shortened by 3 bases and J by 0 bases, with 9 bases between the two germline ends. The CDR3 sequence is CASSLGGGSYEQYF. Here the CDR3 DNA reads TGTGCCAGCAGCTTGGGAGGGGGCTCCTACGAGCAGTACTTC.

This chain uses TRBV4-1 with TRBJ2-5; 9 bases are shared with TRBD1. The V segment lost 0 bases and the J segment 5 bases; nucleotides outside the gene matches: 13. The CDR3 covers 18 residues. The germline V gene encodes CDR1 MGHRA and CDR2 YSYEKL. CDR3 sequence: CASSQEETGGGGLETQYF. The CDR3 DNA sequence: TGCGCCAGCAGCCAAGAGGAGACAGGGGGTGGTGGGTTGGAGACCCAGTACTTC.

About this clone itself: Other DNA sequences of this sample code for an identical CDR3. The chain employs TRBV24-1 and TRBJ1-4, with 10 bases fitting TRBD1. This CDR3 is 15 amino acids long. The V segment lost 4 bases and the J segment 7 bases; nucleotides outside the gene matches: 5. Per germline, CDR1 KGHDR and CDR2 SFDVKD. DNA for the CDR3: TGTGCCACCAGTGACCCGGGACAGGGGAGTGAAAAACTGTTTTTT. Residues: CATSDPGQGSEKLFF.